This TCR beta chain was profiled in a study of blood T cell repertoires in COVID-19 (TCRdb year 2020). Study-wide context: The collaborator samples originated in the United States, Italy and Spain and spanned the acute and convalescent phases of COVID-19. The material from the prospective study consisted of cDNA or gDNA derived from T cells, B-cell-depleted T cells, or PBMCs. Subjects who had been exposed to COVID-19, were actively infected with it, or had recovered from it provided the deeply sampled blood TCRbeta repertoires that made up the dataset. The repertoires were made available in a free public database intended to serve as a resource for research on the immune response to SARS-CoV-2. The samples were drawn from two sources: the first 160 participants of the ongoing ImmuneRACE study, and 1,000 to 1,500 subjects contributed by 6 global collaborators. A de-identified subject ID, COVID-19 status, age in years and sex were almost always included in the sample metadata. HLA class I and class II types, where available, came from metadata supplied by the sample provider rather than from assay-based typing. The research as a whole found: The amount of clinical and demographic metadata varied by source and participant and was provided uncurated.

The germline V gene supplies CDR1 MNHEY and CDR2 SVGEGT. The V and J ends are trimmed by 6 bases and 1 base, leaving 7 bases between them. The CDR3, cysteine through phenylalanine, is 12 amino acids long. Solely the CDR3 DNA is kept, with 36 bases framed from the first base. Collaborating institutions collected whole blood in K2EDTA tubes following their own protocols. For TCRbeta analysis, collaborators shipped samples as frozen whole blood, isolated PBMCs, or DNA extracted from either of those sample types. For this clone: What this receptor recognizes is not known. No much larger clone is present one base from it, and per-base qualities are unavailable.

TCRbeta CDR3 regions were amplified from genomic DNA by means of the immunoSEQ Assay, a bias-controlled multiplex PCR. On the authors' methods: The number of nucleated cells in each sample was estimated from the amplification of reference gene primers within the assay. Sequence reads were collapsed and filtered to measure the absolute abundance of every unique TCRbeta CDR3 rearrangement. For each sample, productive Simpson clonality was calculated by taking the square root of Simpson's diversity index across productive rearrangements. The clones in this table, taken by TCRdb from immuneACCESS, are in-frame only. Not every clone is retained; where verified, under half of the shortfall comes from an unresolved V gene, and the cause of the rest is unknown. The DNA was the basis for D and trimming; V, J and clone size are from that table. Within this sample are 40,000 to 65,000 clones, with about 80% of them counted one time only. Of the sample, 11% to 15% is held by the ten largest clones.

The sample was peripheral blood. The sequence joins TRBV6-2 or TRBV6-3 to TRBJ2-7; no confident D gene assignment can be made. This sequence originates from a human donor in a cohort sampled during active COVID-19. The DNA sequence follows: TGTGCCAGCAGCCCAGCTTCCTACGAGCAGTACTTC. Its product reads: CASSPASYEQYF.